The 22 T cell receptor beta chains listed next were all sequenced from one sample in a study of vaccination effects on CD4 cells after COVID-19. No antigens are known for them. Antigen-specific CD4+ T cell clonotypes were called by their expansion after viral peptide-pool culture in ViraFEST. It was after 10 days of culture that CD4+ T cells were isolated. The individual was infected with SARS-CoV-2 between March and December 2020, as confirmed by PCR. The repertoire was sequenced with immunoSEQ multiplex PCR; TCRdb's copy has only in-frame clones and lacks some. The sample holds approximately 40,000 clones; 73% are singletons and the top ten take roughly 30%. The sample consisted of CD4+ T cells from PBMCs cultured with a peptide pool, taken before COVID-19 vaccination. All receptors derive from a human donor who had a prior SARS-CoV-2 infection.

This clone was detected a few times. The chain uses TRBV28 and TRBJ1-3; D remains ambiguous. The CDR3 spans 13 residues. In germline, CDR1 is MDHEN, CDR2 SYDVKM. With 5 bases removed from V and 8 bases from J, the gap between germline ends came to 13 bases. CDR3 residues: CASSGVGRYTIYF. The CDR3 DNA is TGTGCCAGCAGTGGAGTGGGCAGGTACACCATATATTTT.

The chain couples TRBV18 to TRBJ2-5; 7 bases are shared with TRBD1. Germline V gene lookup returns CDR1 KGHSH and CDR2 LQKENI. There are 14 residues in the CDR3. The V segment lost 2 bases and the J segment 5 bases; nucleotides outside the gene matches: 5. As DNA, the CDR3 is TGTGCCAGCTCACCAAAAGGGGGCGCGGAGACCCAGTACTTC. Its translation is CASSPKGGAETQYF.

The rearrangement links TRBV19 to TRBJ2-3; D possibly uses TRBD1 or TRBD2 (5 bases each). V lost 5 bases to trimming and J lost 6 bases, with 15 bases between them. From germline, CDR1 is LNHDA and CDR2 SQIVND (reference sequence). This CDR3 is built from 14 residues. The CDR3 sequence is CASSAAGTLDTQYF. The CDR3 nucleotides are TGTGCCAGTAGTGCCGCCGGGACCTTGGATACGCAGTATTTT.

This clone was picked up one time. The CDR3 nucleotides read TGTGCCAGCAGCCTCCCCGATATGGGGCAGTTCTTC. Protein product: CASSLPDMGQFF. The rearrangement uses TRBV3-1 (or the pseudogene TRBV3-2) and TRBJ2-1; D call uncertain. V lost 4 bases to trimming and J lost 12 bases, with 13 bases between them. This CDR3 is 12 amino acids long. Germline CDR1 LGHDT, CDR2 YNNKEL (reference sequence).

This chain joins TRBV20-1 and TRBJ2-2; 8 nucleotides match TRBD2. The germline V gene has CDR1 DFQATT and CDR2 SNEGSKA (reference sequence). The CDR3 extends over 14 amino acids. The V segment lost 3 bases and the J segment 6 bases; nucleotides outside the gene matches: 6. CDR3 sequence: CSASSGMVPGELFF. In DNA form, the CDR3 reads TGCAGTGCTAGTAGCGGGATGGTCCCCGGGGAGCTGTTTTTT.

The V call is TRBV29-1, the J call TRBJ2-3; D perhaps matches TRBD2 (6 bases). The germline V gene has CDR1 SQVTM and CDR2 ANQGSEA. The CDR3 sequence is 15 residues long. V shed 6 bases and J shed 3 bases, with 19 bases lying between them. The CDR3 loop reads CSVVRGGVGTDTQYF. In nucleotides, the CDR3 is TGCAGCGTCGTCCGGGGCGGGGTCGGAACAGATACGCAGTATTTT.

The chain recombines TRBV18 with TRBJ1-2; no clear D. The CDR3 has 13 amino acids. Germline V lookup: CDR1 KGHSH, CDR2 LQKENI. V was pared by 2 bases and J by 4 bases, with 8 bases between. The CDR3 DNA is TGTGCCAGCTCACCATTCGAGGCCTATGGCTACACCTTC. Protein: CASSPFEAYGYTF.

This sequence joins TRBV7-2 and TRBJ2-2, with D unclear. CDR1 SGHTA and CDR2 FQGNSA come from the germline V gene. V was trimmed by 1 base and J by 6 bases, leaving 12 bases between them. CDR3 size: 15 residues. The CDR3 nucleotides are TGTGCCAGCAGCTTAGAGTGGGCCAGTCCCGGGGAGCTGTTTTTT. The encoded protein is CASSLEWASPGELFF.

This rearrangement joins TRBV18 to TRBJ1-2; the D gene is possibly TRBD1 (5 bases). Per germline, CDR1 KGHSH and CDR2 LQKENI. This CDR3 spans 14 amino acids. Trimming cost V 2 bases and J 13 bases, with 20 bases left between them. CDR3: CASSPNEGPIVLTF. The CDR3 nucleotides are TGTGCCAGCTCACCAAACGAGGGACCGATAGTACTCACCTTC.

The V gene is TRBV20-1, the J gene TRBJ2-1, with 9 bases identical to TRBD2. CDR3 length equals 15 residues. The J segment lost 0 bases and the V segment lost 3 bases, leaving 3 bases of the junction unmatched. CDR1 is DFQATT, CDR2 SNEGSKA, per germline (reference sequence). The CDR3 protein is CSASSGGPSYNEQFF. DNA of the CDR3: TGCAGTGCTAGTAGCGGGGGCCCCTCCTACAATGAGCAGTTCTTC.

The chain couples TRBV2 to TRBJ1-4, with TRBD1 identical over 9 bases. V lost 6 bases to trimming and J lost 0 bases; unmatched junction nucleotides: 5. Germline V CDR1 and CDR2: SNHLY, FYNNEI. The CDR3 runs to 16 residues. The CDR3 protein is CASRSQGAATNEKLFF. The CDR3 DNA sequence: TGTGCCAGCAGGTCACAGGGGGCGGCAACTAATGAAAAACTGTTTTTT. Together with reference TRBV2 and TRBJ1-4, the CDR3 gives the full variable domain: EPEVTQTPSHQVTQMGQEVILRCVPISNHLYFYWYRQILGQKVEFLVSFYNNEISEKSEIFDDQFSVERPDGSNFTLKIRSTKLEDSAMYFCASRSQGAATNEKLFFGSGTQLSVL.

The CDR3 region has the DNA TGTGCCAGCTCACAAATACAGGGGGCAGAAGCTTTCTTT. It codes for CASSQIQGAEAFF. This rearrangement joins TRBV18 to TRBJ1-1; 9 nucleotides line up with TRBD1. Germline assignment: CDR1 KGHSH and CDR2 LQKENI. Trimming removed 4 bases from V and 8 bases from J; junction bases left unmatched: 5. The CDR3 totals 13 residues.

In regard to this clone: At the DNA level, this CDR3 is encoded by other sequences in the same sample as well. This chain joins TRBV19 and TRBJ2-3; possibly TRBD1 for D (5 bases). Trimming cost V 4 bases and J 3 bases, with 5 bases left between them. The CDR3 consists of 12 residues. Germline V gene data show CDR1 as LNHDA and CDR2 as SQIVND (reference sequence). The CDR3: CASSTGTDTQYF. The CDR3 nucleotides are TGTGCCAGTAGTACAGGGACAGATACGCAGTATTTT.

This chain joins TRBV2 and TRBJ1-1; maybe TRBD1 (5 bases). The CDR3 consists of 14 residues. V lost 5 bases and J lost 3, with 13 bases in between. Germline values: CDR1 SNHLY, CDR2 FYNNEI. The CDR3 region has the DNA TGTGCCAGCAGTAGACAGAGGAGGGACACTGAAGCTTTCTTT. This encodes CASSRQRRDTEAFF.

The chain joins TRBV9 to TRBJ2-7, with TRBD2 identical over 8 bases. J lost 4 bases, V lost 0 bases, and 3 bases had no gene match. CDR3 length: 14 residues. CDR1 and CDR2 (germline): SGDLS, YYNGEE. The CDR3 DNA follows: TGTGCCAGCAGCGTAGATGCGGGGGGATACGAGCAGTACTTC. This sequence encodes CASSVDAGGYEQYF. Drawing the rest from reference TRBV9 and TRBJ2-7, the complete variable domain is DSGVTQTPKHLITATGQRVTLRCSPRSGDLSVYWYQQSLDQGLQFLIQYYNGEERAKGNILERFSAQQFPDLHSELNLSSLELGDSALYFCASSVDAGGYEQYFGPGTRLTVT.

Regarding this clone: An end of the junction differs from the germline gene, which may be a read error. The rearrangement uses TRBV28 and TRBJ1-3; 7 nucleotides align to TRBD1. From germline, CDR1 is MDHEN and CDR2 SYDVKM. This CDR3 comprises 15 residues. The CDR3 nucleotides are TGTGCCAGCACTTTAGGGGGCGCTTATGGAAACACCATATATTTT. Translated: CASTLGGAYGNTIYF.

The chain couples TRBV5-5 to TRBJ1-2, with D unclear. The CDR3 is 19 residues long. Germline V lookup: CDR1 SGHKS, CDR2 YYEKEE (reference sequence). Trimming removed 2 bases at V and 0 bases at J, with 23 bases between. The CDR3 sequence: CASSFHTQGLGLANYGYTF. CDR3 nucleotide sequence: TGTGCCAGCAGCTTTCATACTCAAGGGCTAGGGTTAGCTAACTATGGCTACACCTTC.

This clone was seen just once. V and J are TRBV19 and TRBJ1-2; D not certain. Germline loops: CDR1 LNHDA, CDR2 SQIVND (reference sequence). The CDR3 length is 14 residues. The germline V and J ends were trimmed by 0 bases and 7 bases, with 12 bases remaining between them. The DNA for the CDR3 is TGTGCCAGTAGTATAGATTTGAGGGTAGGTGGCTACACCTTC. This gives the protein CASSIDLRVGGYTF.

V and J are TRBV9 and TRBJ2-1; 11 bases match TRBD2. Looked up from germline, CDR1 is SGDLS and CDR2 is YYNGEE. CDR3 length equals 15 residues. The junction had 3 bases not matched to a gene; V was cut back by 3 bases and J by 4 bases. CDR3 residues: CASSDGTSGYNEQFF. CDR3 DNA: TGTGCCAGCAGCGACGGGACTAGCGGTTACAATGAGCAGTTCTTC.

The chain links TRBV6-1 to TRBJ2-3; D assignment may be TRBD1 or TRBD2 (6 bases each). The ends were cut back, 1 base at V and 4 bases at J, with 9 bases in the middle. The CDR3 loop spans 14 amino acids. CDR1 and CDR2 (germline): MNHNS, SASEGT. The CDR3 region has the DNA TGTGCCAGCAGTGAAGGGGGGGCGGCAGATACGCAGTATTTT. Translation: CASSEGGAADTQYF.

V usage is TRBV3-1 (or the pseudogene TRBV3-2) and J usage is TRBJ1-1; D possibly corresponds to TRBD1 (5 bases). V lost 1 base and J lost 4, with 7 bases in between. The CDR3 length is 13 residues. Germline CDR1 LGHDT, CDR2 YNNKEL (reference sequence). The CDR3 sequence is CASSQGQGTEAFF. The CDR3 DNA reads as TGTGCCAGCAGCCAAGGTCAGGGCACTGAAGCTTTCTTT.

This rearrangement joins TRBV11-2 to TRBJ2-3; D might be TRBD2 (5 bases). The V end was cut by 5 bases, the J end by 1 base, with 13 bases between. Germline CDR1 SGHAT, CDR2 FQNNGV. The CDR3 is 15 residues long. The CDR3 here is CASSRRGFRTDTQYF. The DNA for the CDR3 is TGTGCCAGCAGCCGTCGGGGTTTTCGCACAGATACGCAGTATTTT.